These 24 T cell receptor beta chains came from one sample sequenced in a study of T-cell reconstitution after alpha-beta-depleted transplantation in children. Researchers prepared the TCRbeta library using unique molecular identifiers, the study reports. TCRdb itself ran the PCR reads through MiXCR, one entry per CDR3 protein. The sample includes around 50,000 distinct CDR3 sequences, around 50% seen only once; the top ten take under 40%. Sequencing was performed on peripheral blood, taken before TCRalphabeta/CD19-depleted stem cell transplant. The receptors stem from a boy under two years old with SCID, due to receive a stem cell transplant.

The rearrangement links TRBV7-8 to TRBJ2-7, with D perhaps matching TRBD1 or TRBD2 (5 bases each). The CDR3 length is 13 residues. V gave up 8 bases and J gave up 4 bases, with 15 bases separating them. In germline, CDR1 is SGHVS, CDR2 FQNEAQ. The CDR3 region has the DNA TGTGCCAGCGGGAGAGGGGATGGGTACGAGCAGTACTTC. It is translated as CASGRGDGYEQYF.

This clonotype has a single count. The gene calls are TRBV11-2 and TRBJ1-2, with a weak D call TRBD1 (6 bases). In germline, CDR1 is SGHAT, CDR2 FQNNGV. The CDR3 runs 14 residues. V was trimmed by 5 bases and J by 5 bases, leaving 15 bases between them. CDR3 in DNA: TGTGCCAGCAGCAGCCCCGGGACATCTTATGGCTACACCTTC. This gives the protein CASSSPGTSYGYTF.

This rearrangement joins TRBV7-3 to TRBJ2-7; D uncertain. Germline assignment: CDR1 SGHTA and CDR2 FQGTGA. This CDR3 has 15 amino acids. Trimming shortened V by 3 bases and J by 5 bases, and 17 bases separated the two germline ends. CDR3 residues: CASSFGVIPPHEQYF. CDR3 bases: TGTGCCAGCAGCTTTGGAGTAATTCCCCCCCACGAGCAGTACTTC.

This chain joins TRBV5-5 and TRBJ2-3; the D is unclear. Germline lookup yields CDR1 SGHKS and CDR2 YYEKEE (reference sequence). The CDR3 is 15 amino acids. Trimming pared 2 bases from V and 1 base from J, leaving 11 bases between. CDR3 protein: CASSFRDPRTDTQYF. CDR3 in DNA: TGTGCCAGCAGCTTCAGAGACCCCCGCACAGATACGCAGTATTTT. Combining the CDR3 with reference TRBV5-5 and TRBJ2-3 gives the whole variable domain DAGVTQSPTHLIKTRGQQVTLRCSPISGHKSVSWYQQVLGQGPQFIFQYYEKEERGRGNFPDRFSARQFPNYSSELNVNALLLGDSALYLCASSFRDPRTDTQYFGPGTRLTVL.

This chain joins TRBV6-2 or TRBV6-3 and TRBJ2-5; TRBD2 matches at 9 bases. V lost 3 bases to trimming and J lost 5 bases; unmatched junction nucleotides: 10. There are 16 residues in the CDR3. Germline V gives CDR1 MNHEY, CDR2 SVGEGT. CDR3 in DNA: TGTGCCAGCAGTTATGGTTGGCGGGGGGGCTTGGAGACCCAGTACTTC. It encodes CASSYGWRGGLETQYF.

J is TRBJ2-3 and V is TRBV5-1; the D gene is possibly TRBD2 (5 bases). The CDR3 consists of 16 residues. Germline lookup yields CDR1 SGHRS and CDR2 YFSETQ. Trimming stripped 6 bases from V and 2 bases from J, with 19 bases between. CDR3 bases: TGCGCCAGCACCTCATTCGGGGTATCCGTCACAGATACGCAGTATTTT. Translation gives CASTSFGVSVTDTQYF.

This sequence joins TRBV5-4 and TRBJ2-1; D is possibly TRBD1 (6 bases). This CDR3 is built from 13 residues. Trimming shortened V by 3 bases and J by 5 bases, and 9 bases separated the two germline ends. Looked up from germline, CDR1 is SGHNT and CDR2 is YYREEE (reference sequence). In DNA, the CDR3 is TGTGCCAGCAGCTCCAACAGGGACAATGAGCAGTTCTTC. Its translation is CASSSNRDNEQFF.

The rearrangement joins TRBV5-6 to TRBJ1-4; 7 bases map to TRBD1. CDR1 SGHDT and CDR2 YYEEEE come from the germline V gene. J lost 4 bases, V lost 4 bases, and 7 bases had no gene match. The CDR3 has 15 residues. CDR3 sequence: CASSPWTGINEKLFF. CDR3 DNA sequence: TGTGCCAGCAGCCCTTGGACAGGAATTAATGAAAAACTGTTTTTT.

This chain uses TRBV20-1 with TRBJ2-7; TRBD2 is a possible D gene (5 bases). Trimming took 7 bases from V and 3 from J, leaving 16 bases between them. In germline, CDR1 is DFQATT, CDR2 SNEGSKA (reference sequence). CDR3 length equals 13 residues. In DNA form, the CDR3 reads TGCAGTGTCAGAGGGCGAGACGGCTACGAGCAGTACTTC. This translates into CSVRGRDGYEQYF.

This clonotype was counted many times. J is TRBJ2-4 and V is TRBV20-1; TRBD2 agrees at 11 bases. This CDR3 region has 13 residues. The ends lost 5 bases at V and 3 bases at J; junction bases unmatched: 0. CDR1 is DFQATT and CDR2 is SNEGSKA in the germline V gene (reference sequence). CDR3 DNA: TGCAGTGCTGGACTAGCGGGCAAAAACATTCAGTACTTC. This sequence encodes CSAGLAGKNIQYF.

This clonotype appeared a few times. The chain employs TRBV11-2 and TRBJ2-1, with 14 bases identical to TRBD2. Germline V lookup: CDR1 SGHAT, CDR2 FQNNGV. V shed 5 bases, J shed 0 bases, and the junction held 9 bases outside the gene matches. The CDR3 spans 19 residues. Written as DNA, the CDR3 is TGTGCCAGCAGCCCACGGACTAGCGGGGGGCTCGGCTCCTACAATGAGCAGTTCTTC. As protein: CASSPRTSGGLGSYNEQFF.

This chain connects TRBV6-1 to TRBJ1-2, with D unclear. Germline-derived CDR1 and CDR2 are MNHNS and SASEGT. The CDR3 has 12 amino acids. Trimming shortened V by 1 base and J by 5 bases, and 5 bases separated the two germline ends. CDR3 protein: CASSEGLYGYTF. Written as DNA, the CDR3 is TGTGCCAGCAGTGAAGGGCTTTATGGCTACACCTTC.

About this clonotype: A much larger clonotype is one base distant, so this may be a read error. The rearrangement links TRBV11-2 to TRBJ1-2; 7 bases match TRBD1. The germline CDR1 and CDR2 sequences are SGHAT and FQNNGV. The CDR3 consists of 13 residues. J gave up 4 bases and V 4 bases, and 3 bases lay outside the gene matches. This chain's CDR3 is CASSSTGSYGYTF. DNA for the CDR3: TGTGCCAGCAGCTCGACAGGGAGCTATGGCTACACCTTC.

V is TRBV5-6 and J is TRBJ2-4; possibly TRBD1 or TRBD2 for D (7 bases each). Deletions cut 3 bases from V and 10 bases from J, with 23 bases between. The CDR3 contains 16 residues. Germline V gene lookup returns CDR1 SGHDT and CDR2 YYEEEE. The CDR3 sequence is CASSSSDREGDWIQYF. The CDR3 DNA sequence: TGTGCCAGCAGCTCGTCCGACAGGGAGGGGGATTGGATTCAGTACTTC.

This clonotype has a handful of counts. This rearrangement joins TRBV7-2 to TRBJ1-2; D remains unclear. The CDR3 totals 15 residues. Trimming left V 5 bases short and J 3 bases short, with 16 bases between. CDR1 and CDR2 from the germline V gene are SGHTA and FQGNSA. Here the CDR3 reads CASSPELGGDYGYTF. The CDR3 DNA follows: TGTGCCAGCAGCCCTGAGTTAGGAGGCGACTATGGCTACACCTTC.

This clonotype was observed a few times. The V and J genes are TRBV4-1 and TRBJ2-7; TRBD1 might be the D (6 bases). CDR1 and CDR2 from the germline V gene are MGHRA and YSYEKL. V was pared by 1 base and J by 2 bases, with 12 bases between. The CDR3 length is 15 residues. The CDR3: CASSQARGSAYEQYF. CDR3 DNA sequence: TGCGCCAGCAGCCAAGCAAGGGGGTCGGCCTACGAGCAGTACTTC.

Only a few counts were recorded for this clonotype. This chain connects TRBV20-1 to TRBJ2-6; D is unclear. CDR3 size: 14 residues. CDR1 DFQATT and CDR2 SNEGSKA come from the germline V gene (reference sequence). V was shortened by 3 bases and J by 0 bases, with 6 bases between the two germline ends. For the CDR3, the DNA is TGCAGTGCTAGTGTAAACTCTGGGGCCAACGTCCTGACTTTC. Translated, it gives CSASVNSGANVLTF.

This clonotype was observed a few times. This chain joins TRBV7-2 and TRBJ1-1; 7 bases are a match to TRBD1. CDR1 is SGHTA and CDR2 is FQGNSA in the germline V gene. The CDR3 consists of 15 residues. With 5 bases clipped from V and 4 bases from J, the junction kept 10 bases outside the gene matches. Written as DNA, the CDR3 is TGTGCCAGCAGCCCCAAGACAGGGAGGAGCACTGAAGCTTTCTTT. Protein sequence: CASSPKTGRSTEAFF.

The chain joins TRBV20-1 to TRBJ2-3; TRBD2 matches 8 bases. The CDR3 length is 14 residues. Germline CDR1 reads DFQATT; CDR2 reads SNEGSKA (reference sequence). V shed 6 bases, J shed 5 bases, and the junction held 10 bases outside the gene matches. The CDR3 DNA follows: TGCAGTGCCCCCCCGGGGGGGCCTGGAGATACGCAGTATTTT. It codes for CSAPPGGPGDTQYF.

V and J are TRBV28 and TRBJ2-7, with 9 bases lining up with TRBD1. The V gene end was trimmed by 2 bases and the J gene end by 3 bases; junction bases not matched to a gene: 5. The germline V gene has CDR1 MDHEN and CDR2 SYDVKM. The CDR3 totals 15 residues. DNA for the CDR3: TGTGCCAGCAGTTTACCGGGACAGGGATACTACGAGCAGTACTTC. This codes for CASSLPGQGYYEQYF.

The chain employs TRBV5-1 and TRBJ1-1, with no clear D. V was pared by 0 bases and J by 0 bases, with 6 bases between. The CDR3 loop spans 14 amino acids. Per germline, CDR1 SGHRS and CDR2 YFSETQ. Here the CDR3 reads CASSLGRLNTEAFF. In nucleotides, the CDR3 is TGCGCCAGCAGCTTGGGACGGCTGAACACTGAAGCTTTCTTT.

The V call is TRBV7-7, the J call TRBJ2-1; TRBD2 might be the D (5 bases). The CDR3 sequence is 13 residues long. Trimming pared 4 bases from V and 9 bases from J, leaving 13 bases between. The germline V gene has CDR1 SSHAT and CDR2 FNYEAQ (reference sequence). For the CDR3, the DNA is TGTGCCAGCAGCTACAATGAGGGTTTTGAGCAGTTCTTC. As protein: CASSYNEGFEQFF.

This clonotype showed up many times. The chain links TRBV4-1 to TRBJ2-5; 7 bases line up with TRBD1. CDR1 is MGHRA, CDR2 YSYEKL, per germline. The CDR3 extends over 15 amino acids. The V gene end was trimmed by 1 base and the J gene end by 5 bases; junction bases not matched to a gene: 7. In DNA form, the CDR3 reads TGCGCCAGCAGCCAAGCGGTAGGGGGCGGGGAGACCCAGTACTTC. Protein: CASSQAVGGGETQYF.

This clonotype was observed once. The CDR3 region is CASRVTGVSTGELFF. As DNA, the CDR3 is TGTGCCAGCAGGGTTACAGGGGTTTCCACCGGGGAGCTGTTTTTT. The chain is built from TRBV5-6 and TRBJ2-2; 7 positions agree with TRBD1. The CDR3 is made up of 15 amino acids. CDR1 SGHDT and CDR2 YYEEEE come from the germline V gene. The V gene end was trimmed by 5 bases and the J gene end by 4 bases; junction bases not matched to a gene: 8. Using reference TRBV5-6 and TRBJ2-2 for the parts outside the CDR3, the full variable domain is DAGVTQSPTHLIKTRGQQVTLRCSPKSGHDTVSWYQQALGQGPQFIFQYYEEEERQRGNFPDRFSGHQFPNYSSELNVNALLLGDSALYLCASRVTGVSTGELFFGEGSRLTVL.